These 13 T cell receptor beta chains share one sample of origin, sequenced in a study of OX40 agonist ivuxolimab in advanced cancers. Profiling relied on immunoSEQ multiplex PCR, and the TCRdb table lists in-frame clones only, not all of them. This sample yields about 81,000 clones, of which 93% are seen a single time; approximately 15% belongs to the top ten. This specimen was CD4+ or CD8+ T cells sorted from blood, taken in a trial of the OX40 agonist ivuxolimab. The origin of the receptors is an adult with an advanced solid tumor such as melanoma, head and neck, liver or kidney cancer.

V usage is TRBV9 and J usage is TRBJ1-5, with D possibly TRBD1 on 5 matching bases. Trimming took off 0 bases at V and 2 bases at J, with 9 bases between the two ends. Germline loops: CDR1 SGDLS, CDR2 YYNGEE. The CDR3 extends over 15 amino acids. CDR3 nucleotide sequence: TGTGCCAGCAGCGTAGATGGGGGGGGCAATCAGCCCCAGCATTTT. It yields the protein CASSVDGGGNQPQHF.

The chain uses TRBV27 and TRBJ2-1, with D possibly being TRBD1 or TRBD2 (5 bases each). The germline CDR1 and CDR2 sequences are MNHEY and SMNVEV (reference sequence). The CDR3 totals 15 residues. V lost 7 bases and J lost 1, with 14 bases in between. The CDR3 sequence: CASTPGTASYNEQFF. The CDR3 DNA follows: TGTGCCAGCACCCCTGGGACGGCTTCCTACAATGAGCAGTTCTTC.

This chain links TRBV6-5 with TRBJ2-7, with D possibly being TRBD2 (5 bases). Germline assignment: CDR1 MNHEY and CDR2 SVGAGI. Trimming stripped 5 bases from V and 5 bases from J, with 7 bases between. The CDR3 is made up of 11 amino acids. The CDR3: CASSHGDEQYF. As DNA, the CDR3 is TGTGCCAGCAGTCACGGGGACGAGCAGTACTTC.

The CDR3 loop reads CASSIHRGYTDTQYF. CDR3 sequence (DNA): TGTGCCAGCAGTATCCACAGGGGATACACAGATACGCAGTATTTT. This chain connects TRBV27 to TRBJ2-3, with 7 bases fitting TRBD1. Germline CDR1 is MNHEY and CDR2 is SMNVEV (reference sequence). The length of the CDR3 is 15 residues. J gave up 2 bases and V 5 bases, and 7 bases lay outside the gene matches.

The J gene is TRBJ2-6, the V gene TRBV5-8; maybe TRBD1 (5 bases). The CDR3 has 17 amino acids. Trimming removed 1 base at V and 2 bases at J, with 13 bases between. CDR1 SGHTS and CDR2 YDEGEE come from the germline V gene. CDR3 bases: TGTGCCAGCAGCTTGTCGGCAGGGTGGACTGGGGCCAACGTCCTGACTTTC. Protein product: CASSLSAGWTGANVLTF.

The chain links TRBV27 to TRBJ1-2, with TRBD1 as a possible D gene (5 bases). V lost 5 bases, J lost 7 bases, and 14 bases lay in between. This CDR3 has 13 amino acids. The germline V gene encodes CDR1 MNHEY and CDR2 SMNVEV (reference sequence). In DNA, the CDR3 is TGTGCCAGCAGTCCGGGGTTTAGGGGTGGCTACACCTTC. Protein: CASSPGFRGGYTF.

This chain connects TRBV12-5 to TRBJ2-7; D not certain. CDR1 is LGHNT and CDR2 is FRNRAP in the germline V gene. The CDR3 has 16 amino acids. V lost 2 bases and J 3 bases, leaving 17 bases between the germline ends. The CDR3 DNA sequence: TGTGCTAGTGGTTTGACTCCCCCATGGGGTAGCTACGAGCAGTACTTC. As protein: CASGLTPPWGSYEQYF.

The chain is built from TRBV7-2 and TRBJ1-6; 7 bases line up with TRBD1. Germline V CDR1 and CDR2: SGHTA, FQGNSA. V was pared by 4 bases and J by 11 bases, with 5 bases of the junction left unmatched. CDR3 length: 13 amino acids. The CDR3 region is CASSSMTGPPLHF. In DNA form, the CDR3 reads TGTGCCAGCAGCTCAATGACAGGGCCACCCCTCCACTTT.

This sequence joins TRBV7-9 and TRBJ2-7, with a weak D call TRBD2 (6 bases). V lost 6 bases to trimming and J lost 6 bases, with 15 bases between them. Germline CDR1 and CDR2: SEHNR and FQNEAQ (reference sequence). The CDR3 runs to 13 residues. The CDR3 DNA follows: TGTGCCAGCAGGCAGGGAGGAGGGCTCGAGCAGTACTTC. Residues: CASRQGGGLEQYF. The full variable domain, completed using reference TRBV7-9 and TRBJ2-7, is DTGVSQNPRHKITKRGQNVTFRCDPISEHNRLYWYRQTLGQGPEFLTYFQNEAQLEKSRLLSDRFSAERPKGSFSTLEIQRTEQGDSAMYLCASRQGGGLEQYFGPGTRLTVT.

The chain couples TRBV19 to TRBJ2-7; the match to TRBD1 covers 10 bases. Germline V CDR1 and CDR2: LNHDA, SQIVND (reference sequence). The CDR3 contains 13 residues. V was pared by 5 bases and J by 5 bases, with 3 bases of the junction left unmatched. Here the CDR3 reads CASSSGQGNEQYF. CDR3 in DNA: TGTGCCAGTAGTTCGGGACAGGGGAACGAGCAGTACTTC.

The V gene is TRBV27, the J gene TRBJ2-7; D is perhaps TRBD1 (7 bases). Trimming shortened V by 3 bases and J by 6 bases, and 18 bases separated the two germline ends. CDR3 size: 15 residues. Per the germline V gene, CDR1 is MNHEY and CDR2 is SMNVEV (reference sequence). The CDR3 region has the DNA TGTGCCAGCAGTTTTCCCGGCAGGGGGGTATCCGAGCAGTACTTC. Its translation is CASSFPGRGVSEQYF.

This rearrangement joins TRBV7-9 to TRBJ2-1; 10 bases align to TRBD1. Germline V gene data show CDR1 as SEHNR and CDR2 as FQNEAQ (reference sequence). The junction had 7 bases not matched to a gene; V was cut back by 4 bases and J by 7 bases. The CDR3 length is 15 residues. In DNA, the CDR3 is TGTGCCAGCAGCTCAGCGACAGGGGGCCGGAATGAGCAGTTCTTC. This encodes CASSSATGGRNEQFF.

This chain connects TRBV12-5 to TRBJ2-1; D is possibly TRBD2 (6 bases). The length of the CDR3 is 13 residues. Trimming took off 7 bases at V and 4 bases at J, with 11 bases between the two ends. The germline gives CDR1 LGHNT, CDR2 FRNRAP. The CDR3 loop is CASEGGEYNEQFF. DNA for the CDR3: TGTGCTAGTGAGGGCGGGGAATACAATGAGCAGTTCTTC.